Reported below is one T cell receptor (beta chain). This receptor's antigen is unknown. There are no base qualities to consult, and no much larger clone falls within one base. The library was built by means of the immunoSEQ multiplex PCR assay. Turning to the authors' computational methods: To diagnose cytomegalovirus status from the catalog of TCR beta chain sequences, a statistical classification framework was built. Not all clones reach the TCRdb copy of this immuneACCESS table, which keeps in-frame sequences only. Checked studies attribute under half of the gap to unresolved V genes and leave the rest unexplained. From that table come the V and J calls and clone size; the DNA was used to work out D and trimming. This sample is represented by roughly 65,000 clones; 85% to 95% of them were singletons. Approximately 5% of the sample lies in the top ten. Measured from the cysteine to the phenylalanine, the CDR3 is 15 residues long. This entry keeps only the CDR3 DNA: 45 bases, framed from base 1. Trimmed from V: 1 base; trimmed from J: 3 bases; junction bases lacking a gene match: 3. CDR1 and CDR2 are drawn from the germline V gene: SGDLS, YYNGEE.

Donors formed part of the validation cohort, which comprised some 120 subjects and was distinct from the first cohort of 670 or so subjects. This sample is drawn from a study of cytomegalovirus exposure and HLA in healthy donors (dated by TCRdb to 2016 to 2017). With regard to the full study: The roughly 670 repertoires of the first cohort and the approximately 110 validation repertoires were produced on the same platform, according to a later analysis. The study combined high-throughput TCR immunosequencing, statistical association of individual TCRs with disease status, and machine learning to predict cytomegalovirus infection status. Besides the first cohort of roughly 640 subjects, a separate validation cohort made up of over 100 different subjects was used. The study aimed to test whether signatures of past pathogen exposure could be identified by cataloging public T cell receptors.

On the study overall, not on this receptor specifically: A few of the identified cytomegalovirus-associated TCR beta chains were confirmed in vitro to be specific for cytomegalovirus antigens. Subsequent analysis determined that TCRs grouped into clusters in the first cohort also showed a tendency toward co-occurrence across the roughly 120 validation repertoires, and approximately 94% of cluster scores exceeded 0. A later analysis had no HLA typing for the validation cohort, so co-occurrence there was scored across all 110 or so repertoires. A total of roughly 160 TCR beta chains were listed by the study as associated with cytomegalovirus. According to the authors, the approach could potentially be generalized to other disease states and immunological phenotypes. While some public TCRs were present in many individuals, most TCR sequences turned up only very rarely across donors. Cytomegalovirus status was reported to be diagnosed by the classifier with high specificity and sensitivity in both the original and validation cohorts.

Recombination linked TRBV9 to TRBJ2-3; a stretch of 9 junction bases matches TRBD2. Sequencing was performed on PBMCs. The clonotype originates from a man in his late teens or twenties in good health and CMV-seropositive. The encoded CDR3 is CASSVSSGRTDTQYF. The nucleotides are TGTGCCAGCAGCGTAAGCAGCGGGAGGACAGATACGCAGTATTTT.